This is a list of T cell receptor beta chains from one sample in a study of blood T cell repertoires in COVID-19. Clones were read by immunoSEQ multiplex PCR, and TCRdb kept only the in-frame ones, dropping some. The data hold approximately 200,000 clones, with roughly four fifths observed a single time. The sequenced sample was PBMCs or T cells enriched from blood (not recorded which). Receptors originate from a man in his forties or fifties who had recovered from COVID-19. CDR3s include the opening cysteine and the closing phenylalanine or tryptophan. A D gene is named only where the DNA matches it firmly. The size field is filled for only some rows; it gives once, few, many or a size class.

d_gene	abundance	v_gene	j_gene	CDR3aa	CDR3nt
NA	NA	TRBV7-9	TRBJ1-1	CASSLGAQGTEAFF	TGTGCCAGCAGCTTAGGTGCTCAGGGCACTGAAGCTTTCTTT
TRBD1	NA	TRBV29-1	TRBJ1-2	CSVTGGYIYGYTF	TGCAGCGTCACAGGGGGCTATATATATGGCTACACCTTC
NA	NA	TRBV4-1	TRBJ1-1	CASSQESLIGQSNTEAFF	TGCGCCAGCAGCCAAGAAAGTCTAATAGGACAGTCGAACACTGAAGCTTTCTTT
NA	NA	TRBV28	TRBJ1-5	CASSWQGREGQPQHF	TGTGCCAGCAGTTGGCAAGGACGGGAGGGGCAGCCCCAGCATTTT
NA	NA	TRBV19	TRBJ2-5	CASSLGRGETQYF	TGTGCCAGTAGTTTAGGCAGGGGAGAGACCCAGTACTTC
NA	NA	TRBV5-8	TRBJ1-5	CASYYINQPQHF	TGTGCCAGCTATTACATCAATCAGCCCCAGCATTTT
NA	NA	TRBV28	TRBJ1-4	CASRELGQIEKLFF	TGTGCCAGCAGGGAACTTGGACAGATAGAAAAACTGTTTTTT
TRBD1	NA	TRBV29-1	TRBJ1-1	CSVEDPDRANTEAFF	TGCAGCGTTGAAGATCCCGACAGGGCAAACACTGAAGCTTTCTTT
NA	once	TRBV5-5	TRBJ1-5	CASSLDRDNQPQHF	TGTGCCAGCAGCTTGGACAGGGACAATCAGCCCCAGCATTTT
NA	NA	TRBV19	TRBJ2-7	CASSIGTPSYEQYF	TGTGCCAGTAGTATTGGCACCCCTTCCTACGAGCAGTACTTC
NA	NA	TRBV21-1	TRBJ2-5	CASSKDILLRETQYF	TGTGCCAGCAGCAAAGATATACTGCTGAGGGAGACCCAGTACTTC
NA	once	TRBV19	TRBJ2-3	CASSIPGSTDTQYF	TGTGCCAGTAGTATTCCCGGGAGCACAGATACGCAGTATTTT
TRBD1	NA	TRBV7-3	TRBJ1-1	CASRPLRDRGDTEAFF	TGTGCCAGCAGGCCACTTAGAGACAGGGGGGACACTGAAGCTTTCTTT
NA	NA	TRBV9	TRBJ1-6	CASSVGIQQNSPLHF	TGTGCCAGCAGCGTAGGAATACAGCAGAATTCACCCCTCCACTTT
NA	NA	TRBV13	TRBJ1-2	CASSQRRGNYGYTF	TGTGCCAGCAGCCAGAGAAGGGGGAACTATGGCTACACCTTC
NA	NA	TRBV3-1/TRBV3-2	TRBJ2-1	CASSQDRDRRYNEQFF	TGTGCCAGCAGCCAAGATCGAGACAGAAGGTACAATGAGCAGTTCTTC
TRBD1	NA	TRBV30	TRBJ1-4	CAWGQGTNEKLFF	TGTGCCTGGGGACAGGGGACTAATGAAAAACTGTTTTTT
TRBD2	NA	TRBV7-2	TRBJ2-2	CASSAEGLANTGELFF	TGTGCCAGCAGCGCAGAGGGACTAGCCAACACCGGGGAGCTGTTTTTT
TRBD1	NA	TRBV6-6	TRBJ1-4	CASSSRYQGENEKLFF	TGTGCCAGCAGTTCGAGATACCAGGGGGAAAATGAAAAACTGTTTTTT
NA	NA	TRBV7-6	TRBJ2-7	CASSLVTGGDRGHEQYF	TGTGCCAGCAGCTTAGTAACGGGAGGAGACAGGGGTCACGAGCAGTACTTC
NA	NA	TRBV2	TRBJ2-4	CASRNRVAKNIQYF	TGTGCCAGCCGGAACAGGGTAGCCAAAAACATTCAGTACTTC
TRBD1	NA	TRBV10-3	TRBJ1-2	CAIINTPGQSYGYTF	TGTGCCATCATAAATACGCCGGGACAGAGCTATGGCTACACCTTC
TRBD1	once	TRBV6-2/TRBV6-3	TRBJ1-2	CASSLTGDPGGDEDGYTF	TGTGCCAGCAGTTTGACAGGGGATCCGGGAGGAGACGAGGATGGCTACACCTTC
TRBD2	NA	TRBV19	TRBJ2-2	CASSSGLAGLTGELFF	TGTGCCAGTAGTTCGGGGCTAGCGGGCCTCACCGGGGAGCTGTTTTTT
NA	NA	TRBV7-2	TRBJ2-1	CASSSHRRVEQFF	TGTGCCAGCAGCTCCCATCGCCGGGTTGAGCAGTTCTTC
TRBD1	once	TRBV28	TRBJ1-1	CASSPGQGNTEAFF	TGTGCCAGCAGTCCCGGACAGGGGAACACTGAAGCTTTCTTT
TRBD1	NA	TRBV9	TRBJ1-3	CASSPTGTAGNTIYF	TGTGCCAGCAGCCCAACCGGGACAGCCGGAAACACCATATATTTT
TRBD1	NA	TRBV7-6	TRBJ1-2	CASSLAGTGDVYGYTF	TGTGCCAGCAGCTTAGCCGGGACAGGGGATGTCTATGGCTACACCTTC
NA	NA	TRBV7-2	TRBJ1-1	CASSFFQGGNTEAFF	TGTGCCAGCAGCTTTTTTCAGGGCGGGAACACTGAAGCTTTCTTT
TRBD1	NA	TRBV11-2	TRBJ1-2	CASSLGWTGPVGYTF	TGTGCCAGCAGCTTAGGCTGGACAGGGCCGGTAGGCTACACCTTC
TRBD1	NA	TRBV12-3/TRBV12-4	TRBJ1-3	CASSPGTGATIYF	TGTGCCAGCAGTCCCGGGACAGGAGCCACCATATATTTT
NA	NA	TRBV3-1/TRBV3-2	TRBJ2-7	CASSQRGMSYEQYF	TGTGCCAGCAGCCAAAGGGGGATGTCCTACGAGCAGTACTTC
NA	NA	TRBV28	TRBJ2-7	CASSFGRGGIHEQYF	TGTGCCAGCAGTTTTGGGAGGGGGGGAATACACGAGCAGTACTTC
TRBD1	NA	TRBV28	TRBJ1-4	CASSSTGDGEKLFF	TGTGCCAGCAGTTCCACAGGGGATGGTGAAAAACTGTTTTTT
TRBD1	NA	TRBV2	TRBJ2-7	CASRPAGGSYEQYF	TGTGCCAGCAGGCCGGCAGGGGGCTCCTACGAGCAGTACTTC
NA	NA	TRBV12-3/TRBV12-4	TRBJ1-5	CASGGNQPQHF	TGTGCCAGTGGGGGGAATCAGCCCCAGCATTTT
NA	NA	TRBV5-1	TRBJ1-1	CASSLATASEAFF	TGCGCCAGCAGCTTGGCGACAGCTAGTGAAGCTTTCTTT
NA	NA	TRBV11-3	TRBJ2-1	CASSSWTDTNEQFF	TGTGCCAGCAGCTCCTGGACAGACACCAATGAGCAGTTCTTC
NA	NA	TRBV7-2	TRBJ1-1	CASSLGGPGAEAFF	TGTGCCAGCAGCTTAGGGGGCCCGGGGGCTGAAGCTTTCTTT
NA	once	TRBV6-2/TRBV6-3	TRBJ1-1	CASSYWGSAEAFF	TGTGCCAGCAGTTACTGGGGTAGCGCTGAAGCTTTCTTT
TRBD1	NA	TRBV9	TRBJ1-4	CASSPQGGKLFF	TGTGCCAGCAGCCCCCAGGGGGGAAAACTGTTTTTT
TRBD1	NA	TRBV19	TRBJ1-6	CASSTQEQGNNSPLHF	TGTGCCAGTAGTACTCAGGAACAGGGGAATAATTCACCCCTCCACTTT
TRBD1	once	TRBV12-5	TRBJ2-2	CASGFVWSGGDGELFF	TGTGCTAGTGGTTTTGTGTGGTCAGGGGGTGACGGGGAGCTGTTTTTT
TRBD1	NA	TRBV18	TRBJ2-7	CASSPEAGGWYEQYF	TGTGCCAGCTCACCTGAAGCAGGGGGCTGGTACGAGCAGTACTTC
TRBD1	once	TRBV24-1	TRBJ1-2	CATKGGADYGYTF	TGTGCCACCAAAGGGGGCGCCGACTATGGCTACACCTTC
NA	once	TRBV29-1	TRBJ2-1	CSVAGHNGRNEQFF	TGCAGCGTGGCAGGGCATAATGGTCGGAATGAGCAGTTCTTC
NA	NA	TRBV2	TRBJ1-1	CASNSLTRQENTEAFF	TGTGCCAGCAATTCGTTGACCCGACAGGAGAACACTGAAGCTTTCTTT
NA	NA	TRBV27	TRBJ1-1	CASGYAGAEAFF	TGTGCCAGCGGCTATGCGGGGGCTGAAGCTTTCTTT
TRBD1	once	TRBV12-3/TRBV12-4	TRBJ1-2	CASGQAYGYTF	TGTGCCAGCGGACAGGCCTATGGCTACACCTTC
TRBD1	NA	TRBV6-5	TRBJ1-5	CASIEQGAWQPQHF	TGTGCCAGCATCGAACAGGGGGCCTGGCAGCCCCAGCATTTT
TRBD1	few	TRBV9	TRBJ1-1	CASSARPGQGTTEAFF	TGTGCCAGCAGCGCCCGGCCGGGACAGGGGACCACTGAAGCTTTCTTT
TRBD2	NA	TRBV24-1	TRBJ2-7	CATSDSGLADYEQYF	TGTGCCACCAGTGATTCCGGGCTAGCGGACTACGAGCAGTACTTC
TRBD1	NA	TRBV7-9	TRBJ2-1	CASSLENTGGSYNEQFF	TGTGCCAGCAGCTTAGAAAATACAGGGGGCTCCTACAATGAGCAGTTCTTC
TRBD1	NA	TRBV15	TRBJ2-5	CATSGPGQGLGETQYF	TGTGCCACCAGCGGACCTGGACAGGGTTTGGGAGAGACCCAGTACTTC
NA	NA	TRBV5-1	TRBJ1-1	CASSFVEGRGEAFF	TGCGCCAGCAGCTTCGTAGAGGGAAGAGGTGAAGCTTTCTTT